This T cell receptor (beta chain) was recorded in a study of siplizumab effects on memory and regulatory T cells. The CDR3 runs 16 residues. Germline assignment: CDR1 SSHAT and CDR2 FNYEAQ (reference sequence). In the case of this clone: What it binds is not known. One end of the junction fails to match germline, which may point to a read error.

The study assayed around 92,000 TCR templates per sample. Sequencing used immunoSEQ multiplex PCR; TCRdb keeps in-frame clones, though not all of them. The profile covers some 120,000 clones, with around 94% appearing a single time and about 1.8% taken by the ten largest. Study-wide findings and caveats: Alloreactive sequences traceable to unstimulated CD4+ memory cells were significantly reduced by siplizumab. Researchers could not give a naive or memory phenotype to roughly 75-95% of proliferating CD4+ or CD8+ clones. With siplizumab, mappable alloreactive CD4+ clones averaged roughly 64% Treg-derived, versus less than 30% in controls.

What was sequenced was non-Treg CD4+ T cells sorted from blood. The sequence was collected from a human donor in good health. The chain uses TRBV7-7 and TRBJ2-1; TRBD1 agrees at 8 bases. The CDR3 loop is CASSFTTGTGYNEQFF. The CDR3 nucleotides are TGTGCTAGCAGTTTTACCACCGGGACAGGATACAATGAGCAGTTCTTC.